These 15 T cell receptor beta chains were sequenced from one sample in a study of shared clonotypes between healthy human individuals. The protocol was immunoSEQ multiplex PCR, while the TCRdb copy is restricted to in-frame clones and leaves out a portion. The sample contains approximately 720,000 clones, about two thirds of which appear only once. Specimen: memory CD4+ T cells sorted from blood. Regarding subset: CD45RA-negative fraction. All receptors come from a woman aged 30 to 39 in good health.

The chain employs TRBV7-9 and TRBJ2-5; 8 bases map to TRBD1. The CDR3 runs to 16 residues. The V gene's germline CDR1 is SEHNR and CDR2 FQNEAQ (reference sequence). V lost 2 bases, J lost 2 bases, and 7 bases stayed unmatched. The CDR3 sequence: CASSLIGHRGQETQYF. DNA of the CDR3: TGTGCCAGCAGCTTAATAGGACACAGGGGGCAAGAGACCCAGTACTTC.

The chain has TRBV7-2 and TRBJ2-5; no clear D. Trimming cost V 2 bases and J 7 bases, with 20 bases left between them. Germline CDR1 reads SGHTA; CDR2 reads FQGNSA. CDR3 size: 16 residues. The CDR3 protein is CASSLFASSRSGTQYF. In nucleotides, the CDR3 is TGTGCCAGCAGCTTATTTGCTTCTAGTAGGTCCGGGACCCAGTACTTC.

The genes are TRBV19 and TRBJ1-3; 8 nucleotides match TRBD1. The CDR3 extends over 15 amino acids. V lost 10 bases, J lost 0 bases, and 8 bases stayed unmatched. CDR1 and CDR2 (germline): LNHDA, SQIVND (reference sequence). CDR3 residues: CATRDRRYSGNTIYF. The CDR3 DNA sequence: TGTGCCACCCGGGACAGGCGATACTCTGGAAACACCATATATTTT.

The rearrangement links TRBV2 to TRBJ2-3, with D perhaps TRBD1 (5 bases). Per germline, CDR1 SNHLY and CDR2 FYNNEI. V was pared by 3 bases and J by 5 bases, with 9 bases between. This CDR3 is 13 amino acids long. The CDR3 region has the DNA TGTGCCAGCAGTGACGAAGGGGTAGATACGCAGTATTTT. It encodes CASSDEGVDTQYF. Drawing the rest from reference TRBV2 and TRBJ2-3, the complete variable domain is EPEVTQTPSHQVTQMGQEVILRCVPISNHLYFYWYRQILGQKVEFLVSFYNNEISEKSEIFDDQFSVERPDGSNFTLKIRSTKLEDSAMYFCASSDEGVDTQYFGPGTRLTVL.

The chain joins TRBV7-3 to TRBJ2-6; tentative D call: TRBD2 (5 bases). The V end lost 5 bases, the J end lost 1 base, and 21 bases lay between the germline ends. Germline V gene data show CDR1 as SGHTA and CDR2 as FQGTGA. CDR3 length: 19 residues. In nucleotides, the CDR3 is TGTGCCAGCAGCCCCGGAGGTGGATTCACCACGTCTGGGGCCAACGTCCTGACTTTC. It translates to CASSPGGGFTTSGANVLTF.

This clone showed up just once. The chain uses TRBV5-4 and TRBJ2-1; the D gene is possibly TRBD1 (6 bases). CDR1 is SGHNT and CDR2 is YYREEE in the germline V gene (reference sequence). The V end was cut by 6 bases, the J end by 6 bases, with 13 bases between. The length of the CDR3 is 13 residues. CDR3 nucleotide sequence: TGTGCCAGCACCCTGACAGGTCGCAATGAGCAGTTCTTC. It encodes CASTLTGRNEQFF.

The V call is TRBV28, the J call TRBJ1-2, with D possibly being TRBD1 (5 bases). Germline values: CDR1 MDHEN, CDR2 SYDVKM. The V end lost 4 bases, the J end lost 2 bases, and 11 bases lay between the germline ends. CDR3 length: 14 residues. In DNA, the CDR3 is TGTGCCAGCAGTTACGGGGCAGGGAACTATGGCTACACCTTC. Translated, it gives CASSYGAGNYGYTF.

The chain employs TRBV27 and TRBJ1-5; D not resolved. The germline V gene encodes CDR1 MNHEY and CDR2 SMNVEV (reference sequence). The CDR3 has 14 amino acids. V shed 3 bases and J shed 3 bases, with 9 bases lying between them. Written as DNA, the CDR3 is TGTGCCAGCAGTTTTCGAGCCCACAATCAGCCCCAGCATTTT. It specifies CASSFRAHNQPQHF.

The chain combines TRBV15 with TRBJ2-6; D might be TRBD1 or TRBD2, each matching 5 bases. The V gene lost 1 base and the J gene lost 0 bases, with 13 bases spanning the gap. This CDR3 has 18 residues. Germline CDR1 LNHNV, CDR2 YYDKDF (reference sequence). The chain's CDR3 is CATSRVWGRNSGANVLTF. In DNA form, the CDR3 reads TGTGCCACCAGCAGAGTATGGGGACGCAACTCTGGGGCCAACGTCCTGACTTTC.

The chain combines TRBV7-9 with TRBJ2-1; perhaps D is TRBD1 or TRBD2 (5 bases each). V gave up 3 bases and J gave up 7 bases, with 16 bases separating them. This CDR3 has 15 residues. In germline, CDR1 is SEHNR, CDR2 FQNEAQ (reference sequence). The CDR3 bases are TGTGCCAGCAGCTTCCGGGACCTAAAAGTGAATGAGCAGTTCTTC. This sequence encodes CASSFRDLKVNEQFF.

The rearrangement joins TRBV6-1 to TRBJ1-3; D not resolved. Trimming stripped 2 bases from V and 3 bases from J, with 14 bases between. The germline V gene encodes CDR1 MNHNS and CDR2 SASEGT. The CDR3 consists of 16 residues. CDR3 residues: CASSERYRSNGNTIYF. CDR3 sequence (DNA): TGTGCCAGCAGTGAACGCTACAGAAGTAATGGAAACACCATATATTTT.

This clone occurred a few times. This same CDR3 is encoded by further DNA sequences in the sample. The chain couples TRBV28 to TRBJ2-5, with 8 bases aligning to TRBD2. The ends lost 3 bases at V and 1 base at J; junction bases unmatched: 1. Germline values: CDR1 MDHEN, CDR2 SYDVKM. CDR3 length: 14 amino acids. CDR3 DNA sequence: TGTGCCAGCAGTTTCAGCGGGAGCCAAGAGACCCAGTACTTC. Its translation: CASSFSGSQETQYF.

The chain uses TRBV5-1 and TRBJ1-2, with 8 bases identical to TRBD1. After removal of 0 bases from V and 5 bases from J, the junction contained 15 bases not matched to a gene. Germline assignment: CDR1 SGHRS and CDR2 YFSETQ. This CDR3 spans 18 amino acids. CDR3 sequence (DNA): TGCGCCAGCAGCTTGGAGGGCAGGGGGCGAGGGCGAGAATATGGCTACACCTTC. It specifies CASSLEGRGRGREYGYTF.

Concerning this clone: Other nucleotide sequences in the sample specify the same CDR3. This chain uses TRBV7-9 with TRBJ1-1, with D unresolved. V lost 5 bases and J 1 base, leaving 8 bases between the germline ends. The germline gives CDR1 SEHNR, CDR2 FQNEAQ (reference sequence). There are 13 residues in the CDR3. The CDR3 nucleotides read TGTGCCAGCAGCGCGACGGGGAACACTGAAGCTTTCTTT. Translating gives CASSATGNTEAFF.

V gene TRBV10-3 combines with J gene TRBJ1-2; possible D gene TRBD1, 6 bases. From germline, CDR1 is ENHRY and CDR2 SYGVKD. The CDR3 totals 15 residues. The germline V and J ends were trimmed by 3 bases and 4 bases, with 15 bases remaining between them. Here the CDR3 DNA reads TGTGCCATCAGTGATACAGGGCGAGGGATCTATGGCTACACCTTC. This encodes CAISDTGRGIYGYTF.